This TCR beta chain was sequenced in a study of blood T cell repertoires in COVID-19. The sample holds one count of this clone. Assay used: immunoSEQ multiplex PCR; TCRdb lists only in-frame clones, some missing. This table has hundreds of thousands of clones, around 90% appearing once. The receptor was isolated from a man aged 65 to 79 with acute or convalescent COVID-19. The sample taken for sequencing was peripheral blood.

The CDR3 loop is CASSQGSDSSSYNSPLHF. CDR3 DNA sequence: TGCGCCAGCAGCCAAGGTTCGGACTCGAGCTCCTATAATTCACCCCTCCACTTT. The V call is TRBV4-3, the J call TRBJ1-6; D is undetermined. The CDR3 is 18 residues long. The V end was cut by 1 base, the J end by 0 bases, with 13 bases between. Per germline, CDR1 LGHNA and CDR2 YSLEER.